The 18 T cell receptor beta chains below were found in one sample sequenced in a study of cytomegalovirus exposure and HLA in healthy donors. PCR amplification relied on 60 Vbeta primers (plus 13 Jbeta primers). TCRdb's copy holds only in-frame clones and misses some; the assay was immunoSEQ multiplex PCR. The sample yields around 230,000 clones, about 77% seen once. Source material: PBMCs. The receptors shown here come from a boy between 10 and 17 years old in good health and CMV-seronegative.

There are a few counts of this clone. The rearrangement links TRBV7-2 to TRBJ1-1; 10 positions match TRBD1. The length of the CDR3 is 17 residues. V lost 3 bases and J lost 3; bases outside the gene matches: 10. Germline V gives CDR1 SGHTA, CDR2 FQGNSA. The CDR3 reads CASSLRMTGGIDTEAFF. DNA of the CDR3: TGTGCCAGCAGCTTGAGAATGACAGGGGGCATTGACACTGAAGCTTTCTTT.

V is TRBV7-8 and J is TRBJ1-5, with D perhaps matching TRBD1 (6 bases). V lost 1 base and J 1 base, leaving 11 bases between the germline ends. Per the germline V gene, CDR1 is SGHVS and CDR2 is FQNEAQ. The CDR3 spans 16 residues. The CDR3 DNA follows: TGTGCCAGCAGCTTAGTCCGTGGACAGAGCAATCAGCCCCAGCATTTT. Its protein is CASSLVRGQSNQPQHF.

The table lists this clone with a few counts. V and J are TRBV5-1 and TRBJ2-7, with D possibly TRBD1 on 5 matching bases. This CDR3 has 15 residues. Germline assignment: CDR1 SGHRS and CDR2 YFSETQ. The V gene lost 4 bases and the J gene lost 0 bases, with 14 bases spanning the gap. CDR3 nucleotides: TGCGCCAGCAGCAGAACAGGATCTGCCTCCTACGAGCAGTACTTC. Protein product: CASSRTGSASYEQYF.

This chain uses TRBV5-1 with TRBJ2-3, with 7 bases matching TRBD2. Germline values: CDR1 SGHRS, CDR2 YFSETQ. This CDR3 is 15 amino acids long. Trimming took 1 base from V and 0 from J; bases not matched to a gene: 2. CDR3: CASSLSSGSTDTQYF. For the CDR3, the DNA is TGCGCCAGCAGCTTGAGTAGCGGGAGCACAGATACGCAGTATTTT.

This clone was detected a few times. This rearrangement joins TRBV6-7 to TRBJ1-1, with D perhaps TRBD1 (5 bases). TRBV6-7 is an ORF; its function is uncertain. V was shortened by 8 bases and J by 4 bases, with 14 bases between the two germline ends. The CDR3 loop spans 13 amino acids. The CDR3 loop reads CASLHPTGTEAFF. The CDR3 DNA reads as TGTGCCAGCCTTCACCCAACAGGCACTGAAGCTTTCTTT.

The chain employs TRBV5-6 and TRBJ2-7, with 9 bases that match TRBD2. The germline V gene has CDR1 SGHDT and CDR2 YYEEEE. V lost 3 bases and J lost 4; bases outside the gene matches: 8. CDR3 length equals 15 residues. CDR3 bases: TGTGCCAGCAGCTACGGTGGCGGGGGGGTATACGAGCAGTACTTC. Encoded protein: CASSYGGGGVYEQYF.

In nucleotides, the CDR3 is TGTGCCAGCAGTCCCTACTCTGGGGCCAACGTCCTGACTTTC. Its translation is CASSPYSGANVLTF. The chain employs TRBV27 and TRBJ2-6, with D uncertain. This CDR3 contains 14 residues. Trimming took 5 bases from V and 0 from J, leaving 5 bases between them. CDR1 is MNHEY and CDR2 is SMNVEV in the germline V gene (reference sequence).

On this clone: At one boundary the junction diverges from the germline segment, which might be a read error. The rearrangement uses TRBV30 and TRBJ1-2; TRBD1 aligns across 7 bases. CDR3 length equals 12 residues. Looked up from germline, CDR1 is GTSNPN and CDR2 is SVGIG (reference sequence). The CDR3 DNA is TGTGCCTGGAGTGGCAGGGGGGACGGCTACCCCTTC. As protein: CAWSGRGDGYPF. The whole variable domain, filled in from reference TRBV30 and TRBJ1-2, reads SQTIHQWPATLVQPVGSPLSLECTVEGTSNPNLYWYRQAAGRGLQLLFYSVGIGQISSEVPQNLSASRPQDRQFILSSKKLLLSDSGFYLCAWSGRGDGYPFGSGTRLTVV.

This clone was recorded only once. This chain connects TRBV19 to TRBJ1-2, with 10 bases identical to TRBD1. The CDR3 has 14 residues. CDR1 and CDR2 (germline): LNHDA, SQIVND (reference sequence). J was trimmed by 7 bases and V by 6 bases; bases with no gene match: 8. The CDR3 bases are TGTGCCAGTAGCCTAGGACAGGGGGTCGGTGGCTACACCTTC. This gives the protein CASSLGQGVGGYTF.

This clone was counted between two and nine times. The rearrangement links TRBV27 to TRBJ1-2, with a tentative D call TRBD1 (6 bases). CDR1 MNHEY and CDR2 SMNVEV come from the germline V gene (reference sequence). The V and J ends lost 2 bases and 6 bases respectively, with 16 bases between them. CDR3 length: 15 residues. The DNA of the CDR3 is TGTGCCAGCAGTTTAGTCGGACAGACTTACGATGGCTACACCTTC. This gives the protein CASSLVGQTYDGYTF.

The chain joins TRBV30 to TRBJ2-7, with 7 bases matching TRBD2. In germline, CDR1 is GTSNPN, CDR2 SVGIG (reference sequence). The CDR3 is 13 amino acids. V was clipped by 3 bases and J by 3 bases; unmatched bases: 5. In nucleotides, the CDR3 is TGTGCCTGGAGGGGAGGGCAGGGCTACGAGCAGTACTTC. Encoded protein: CAWRGGQGYEQYF.

V and J are TRBV2 and TRBJ1-5; D not resolved. Germline loops: CDR1 SNHLY, CDR2 FYNNEI. The CDR3 runs 11 residues. The V end lost 6 bases, the J end lost 8 bases, and 8 bases lay between the germline ends. CDR3 nucleotides: TGTGCCAGCAGAGCCACGGAGCCCCAGCATTTT. Translated: CASRATEPQHF.

This sequence joins TRBV5-1 and TRBJ2-7; TRBD2 matches 7 bases. The trim removed 2 bases at V and 6 bases at J, leaving 8 bases unmatched. From germline, CDR1 is SGHRS and CDR2 YFSETQ. The CDR3 is 14 residues long. In nucleotides, the CDR3 is TGCGCCAGCAGCTTCGAGCCTAGCGGATTCGAGCAGTACTTC. This sequence encodes CASSFEPSGFEQYF. Looking up the rest from reference TRBV5-1 and TRBJ2-7 gives the full variable domain: KAGVTQTPRYLIKTRGQQVTLSCSPISGHRSVSWYQQTPGQGLQFLFEYFSETQRNKGNFPGRFSGRQFSNSRSEMNVSTLELGDSALYLCASSFEPSGFEQYFGPGTRLTVT.

The genes are TRBV11-3 and TRBJ1-1, with D tentatively TRBD1 (5 bases). This CDR3 comprises 14 residues. The V end was cut by 4 bases, the J end by 0 bases, with 9 bases between. CDR1 SGHNT and CDR2 YENEEA come from the germline V gene. DNA of the CDR3: TGTGCCAGCAGCTATACAGGCCTGAACACTGAAGCTTTCTTT. Translation gives CASSYTGLNTEAFF.

V is TRBV30 and J is TRBJ2-7, with TRBD2 matching 13 bases. The length of the CDR3 is 19 residues. After removal of 1 base from V and 5 bases from J, the junction contained 17 bases not matched to a gene. Germline values: CDR1 GTSNPN, CDR2 SVGIG (reference sequence). DNA for the CDR3: TGTGCCTGGAGTGGCCCGCCAACTAGCGGGGGGGCCCAAGGCAACGAGCAGTACTTC. This sequence encodes CAWSGPPTSGGAQGNEQYF.

V and J are TRBV30 and TRBJ1-2; D gene uncertain. Trimming shortened V by 4 bases and J by 3 bases, and 9 bases separated the two germline ends. Per germline, CDR1 GTSNPN and CDR2 SVGIG (reference sequence). This CDR3 contains 12 residues. The CDR3 DNA reads as TGTGCCTGGATTGAGTTGGACTATGGCTACACCTTC. This sequence encodes CAWIELDYGYTF. The full variable domain, rest sourced from reference TRBV30 and TRBJ1-2, is SQTIHQWPATLVQPVGSPLSLECTVEGTSNPNLYWYRQAAGRGLQLLFYSVGIGQISSEVPQNLSASRPQDRQFILSSKKLLLSDSGFYLCAWIELDYGYTFGSGTRLTVV.

The chain is built from TRBV29-1 and TRBJ2-3; D perhaps matches TRBD2 (5 bases). This CDR3 spans 13 amino acids. Germline values: CDR1 SQVTM, CDR2 ANQGSEA. The ends were cut back, 6 bases at V and 2 bases at J, with 12 bases in the middle. The CDR3 is CSVVGVITDTQYF. Here the CDR3 DNA reads TGCAGCGTAGTCGGGGTAATCACAGATACGCAGTATTTT.

This clone has only a few counts. The V and J genes are TRBV4-2 and TRBJ2-3; a possible D gene is TRBD2 (8 bases). This CDR3 region has 16 residues. V dropped 4 bases and J dropped 6 bases, with 20 bases sitting between them. Germline CDR1 LGHNA, CDR2 YNFKEQ. The DNA for the CDR3 is TGTGCCAGCAGCCCAGAGGGGGCGGGGGGCCCCGATACGCAGTATTTT. This codes for CASSPEGAGGPDTQYF.